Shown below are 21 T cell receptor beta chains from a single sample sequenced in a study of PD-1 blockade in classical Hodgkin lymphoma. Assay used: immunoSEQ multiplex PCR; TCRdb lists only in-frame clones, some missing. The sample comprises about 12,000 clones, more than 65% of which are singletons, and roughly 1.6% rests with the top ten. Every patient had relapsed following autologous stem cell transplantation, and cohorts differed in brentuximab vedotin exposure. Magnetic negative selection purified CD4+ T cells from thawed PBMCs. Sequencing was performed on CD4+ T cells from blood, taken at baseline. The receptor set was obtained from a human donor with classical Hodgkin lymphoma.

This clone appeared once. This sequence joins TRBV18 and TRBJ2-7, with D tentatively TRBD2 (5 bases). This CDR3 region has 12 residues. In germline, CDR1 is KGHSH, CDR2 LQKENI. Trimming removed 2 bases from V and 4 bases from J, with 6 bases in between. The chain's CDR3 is CASSPEGYEQYF. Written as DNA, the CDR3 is TGTGCCAGCTCACCAGAGGGTTACGAGCAGTACTTC.

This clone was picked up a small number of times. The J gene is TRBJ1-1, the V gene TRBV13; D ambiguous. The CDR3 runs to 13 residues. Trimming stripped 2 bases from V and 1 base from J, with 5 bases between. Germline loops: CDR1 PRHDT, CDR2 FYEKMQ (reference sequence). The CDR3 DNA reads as TGTGCCAGCAGCTTACAGGAGAACACTGAAGCTTTCTTT. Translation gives CASSLQENTEAFF.

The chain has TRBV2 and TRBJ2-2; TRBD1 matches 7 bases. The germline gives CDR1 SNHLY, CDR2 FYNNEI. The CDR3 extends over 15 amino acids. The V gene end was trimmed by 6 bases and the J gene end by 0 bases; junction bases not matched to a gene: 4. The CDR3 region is CASRAGGSNTGELFF. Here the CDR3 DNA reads TGTGCCAGCAGGGCAGGGGGTTCGAACACCGGGGAGCTGTTTTTT.

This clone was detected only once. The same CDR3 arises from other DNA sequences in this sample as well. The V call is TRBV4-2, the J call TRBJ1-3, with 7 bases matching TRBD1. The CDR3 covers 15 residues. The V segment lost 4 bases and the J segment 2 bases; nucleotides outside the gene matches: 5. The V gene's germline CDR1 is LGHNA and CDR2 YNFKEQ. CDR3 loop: CASSPRQGAGNTIYF. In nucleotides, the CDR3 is TGTGCCAGCAGCCCCAGACAGGGCGCTGGAAACACCATATATTTT.

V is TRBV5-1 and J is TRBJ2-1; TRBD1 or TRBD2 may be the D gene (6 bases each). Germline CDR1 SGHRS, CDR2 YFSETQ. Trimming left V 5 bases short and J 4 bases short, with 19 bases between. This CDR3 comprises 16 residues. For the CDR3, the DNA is TGCGCCAGCAGATCTAGCGCAGGGGCTGAATACAATGAGCAGTTCTTC. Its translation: CASRSSAGAEYNEQFF.

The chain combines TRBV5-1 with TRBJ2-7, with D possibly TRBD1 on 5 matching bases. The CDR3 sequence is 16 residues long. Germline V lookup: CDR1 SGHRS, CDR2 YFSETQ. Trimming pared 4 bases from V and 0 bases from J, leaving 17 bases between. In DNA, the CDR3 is TGCGCCAGCAGCCCCAGGGCCATGACAGCCTCCTACGAGCAGTACTTC. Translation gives CASSPRAMTASYEQYF. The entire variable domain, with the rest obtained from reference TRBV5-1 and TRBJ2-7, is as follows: KAGVTQTPRYLIKTRGQQVTLSCSPISGHRSVSWYQQTPGQGLQFLFEYFSETQRNKGNFPGRFSGRQFSNSRSEMNVSTLELGDSALYLCASSPRAMTASYEQYFGPGTRLTVT.

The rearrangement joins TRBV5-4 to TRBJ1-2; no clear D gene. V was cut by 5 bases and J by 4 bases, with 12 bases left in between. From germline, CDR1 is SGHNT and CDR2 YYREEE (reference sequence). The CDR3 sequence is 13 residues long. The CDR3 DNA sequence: TGTGCCAGCAGTGGGTGGCCGATCTATGGCTACACCTTC. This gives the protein CASSGWPIYGYTF.

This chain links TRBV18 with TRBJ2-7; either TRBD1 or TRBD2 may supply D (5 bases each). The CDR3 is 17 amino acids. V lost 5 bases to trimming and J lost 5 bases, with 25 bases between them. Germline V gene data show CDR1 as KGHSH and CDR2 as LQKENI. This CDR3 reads CASSSTRTGSVRNEQYF. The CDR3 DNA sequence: TGTGCCAGCTCATCGACCCGAACAGGTAGCGTAAGGAACGAGCAGTACTTC.

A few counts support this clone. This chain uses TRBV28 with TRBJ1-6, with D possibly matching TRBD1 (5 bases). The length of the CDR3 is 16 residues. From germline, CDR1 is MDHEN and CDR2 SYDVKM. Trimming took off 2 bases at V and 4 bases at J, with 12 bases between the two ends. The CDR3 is CASSLLGEGYNSPLHF. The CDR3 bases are TGTGCCAGCAGTTTACTGGGCGAGGGGTATAATTCACCCCTCCACTTT.

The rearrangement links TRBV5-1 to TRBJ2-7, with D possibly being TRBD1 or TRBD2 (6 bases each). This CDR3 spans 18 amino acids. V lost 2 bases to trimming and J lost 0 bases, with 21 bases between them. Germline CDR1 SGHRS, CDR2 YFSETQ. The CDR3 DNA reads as TGCGCCAGCAGCTTTTGGGGGTGGGGGGCGGGGTTCTCCTACGAGCAGTACTTC. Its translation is CASSFWGWGAGFSYEQYF.

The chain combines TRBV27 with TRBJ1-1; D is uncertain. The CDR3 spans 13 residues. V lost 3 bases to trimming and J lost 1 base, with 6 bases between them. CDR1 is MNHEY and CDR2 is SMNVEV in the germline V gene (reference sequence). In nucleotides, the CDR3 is TGTGCCAGCAGTTTCAGAAAGAACACTGAAGCTTTCTTT. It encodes CASSFRKNTEAFF.

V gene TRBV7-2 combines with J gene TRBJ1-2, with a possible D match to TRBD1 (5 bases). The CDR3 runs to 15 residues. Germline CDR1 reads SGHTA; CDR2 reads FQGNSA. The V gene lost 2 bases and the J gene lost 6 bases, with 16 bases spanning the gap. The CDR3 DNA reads TGTGCCAGCAGCTTAACACAGATGAGGGGAGATGGCTACACCTTC. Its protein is CASSLTQMRGDGYTF.

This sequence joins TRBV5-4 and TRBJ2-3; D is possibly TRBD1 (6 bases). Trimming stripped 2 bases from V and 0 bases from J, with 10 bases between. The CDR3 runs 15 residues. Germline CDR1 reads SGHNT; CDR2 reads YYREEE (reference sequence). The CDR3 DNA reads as TGTGCCAGCAGCTTTTTGGGGGCCAGCACAGATACGCAGTATTTT. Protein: CASSFLGASTDTQYF.

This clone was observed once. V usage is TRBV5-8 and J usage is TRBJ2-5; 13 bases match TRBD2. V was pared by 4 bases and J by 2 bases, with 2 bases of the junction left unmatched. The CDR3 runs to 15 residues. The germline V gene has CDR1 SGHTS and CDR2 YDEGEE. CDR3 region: CASSPGLAGQETQYF. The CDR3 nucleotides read TGTGCCAGCAGCCCGGGACTAGCGGGACAAGAGACCCAGTACTTC.

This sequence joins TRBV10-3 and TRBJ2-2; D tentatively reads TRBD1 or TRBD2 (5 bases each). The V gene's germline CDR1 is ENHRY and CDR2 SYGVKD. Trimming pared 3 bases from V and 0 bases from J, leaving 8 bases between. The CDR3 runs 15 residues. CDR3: CAISDREPNTGELFF. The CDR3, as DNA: TGTGCCATCAGTGACAGGGAGCCGAACACCGGGGAGCTGTTTTTT.

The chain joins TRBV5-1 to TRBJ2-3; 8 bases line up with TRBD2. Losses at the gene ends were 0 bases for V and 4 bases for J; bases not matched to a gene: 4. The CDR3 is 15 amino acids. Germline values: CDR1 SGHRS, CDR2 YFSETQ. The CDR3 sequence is CASSLARGGPDTQYF. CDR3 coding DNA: TGCGCCAGCAGCTTGGCCCGGGGGGGACCAGATACGCAGTATTTT.

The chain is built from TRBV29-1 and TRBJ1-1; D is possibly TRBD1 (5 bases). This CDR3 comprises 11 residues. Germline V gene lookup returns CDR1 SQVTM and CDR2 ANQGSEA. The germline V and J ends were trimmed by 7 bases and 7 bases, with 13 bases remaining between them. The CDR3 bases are TGCAGCGCCCTACAGGTTTATGAAGCTTTCTTT. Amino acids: CSALQVYEAFF.

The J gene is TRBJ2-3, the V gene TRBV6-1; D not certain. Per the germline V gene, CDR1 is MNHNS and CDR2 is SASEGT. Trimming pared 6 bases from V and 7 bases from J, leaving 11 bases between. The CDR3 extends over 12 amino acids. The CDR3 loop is CASRTVGNTQYF. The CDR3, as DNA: TGTGCCAGCAGGACTGTGGGGAATACGCAGTATTTT.

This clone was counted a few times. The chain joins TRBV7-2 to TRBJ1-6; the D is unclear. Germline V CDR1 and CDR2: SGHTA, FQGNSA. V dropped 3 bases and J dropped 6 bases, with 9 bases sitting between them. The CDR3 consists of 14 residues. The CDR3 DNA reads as TGTGCCAGCAGCTTGTCGGTCATTAATTCACCCCTCCACTTT. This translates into CASSLSVINSPLHF.

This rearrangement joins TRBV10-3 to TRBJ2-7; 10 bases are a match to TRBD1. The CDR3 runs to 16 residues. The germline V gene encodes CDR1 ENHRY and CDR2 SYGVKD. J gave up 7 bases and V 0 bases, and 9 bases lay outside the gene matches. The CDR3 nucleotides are TGTGCCATCAGTGAGTCGAACAGACAGGGGGCAGGGGAGCAGTACTTC. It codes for CAISESNRQGAGEQYF.

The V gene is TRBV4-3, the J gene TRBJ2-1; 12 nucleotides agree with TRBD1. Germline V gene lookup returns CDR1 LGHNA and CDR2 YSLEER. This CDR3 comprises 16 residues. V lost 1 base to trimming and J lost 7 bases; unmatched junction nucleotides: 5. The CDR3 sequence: CASSQGWDRGRNEQFF. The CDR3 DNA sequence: TGCGCCAGCAGCCAAGGGTGGGACAGGGGGCGAAATGAGCAGTTCTTC.